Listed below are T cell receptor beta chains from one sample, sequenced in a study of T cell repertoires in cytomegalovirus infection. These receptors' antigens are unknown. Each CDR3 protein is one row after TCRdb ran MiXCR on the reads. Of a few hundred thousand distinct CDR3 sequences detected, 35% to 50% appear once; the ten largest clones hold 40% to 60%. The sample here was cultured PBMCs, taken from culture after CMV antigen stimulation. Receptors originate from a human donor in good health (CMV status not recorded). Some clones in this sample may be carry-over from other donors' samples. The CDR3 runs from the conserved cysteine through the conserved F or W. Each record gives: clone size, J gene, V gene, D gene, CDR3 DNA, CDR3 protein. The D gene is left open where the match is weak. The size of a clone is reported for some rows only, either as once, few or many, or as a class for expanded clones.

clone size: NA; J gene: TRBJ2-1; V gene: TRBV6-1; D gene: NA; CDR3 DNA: TGTGCCAGCAGTGACCAAGGGCAGATCAATGAGCAGTTCTTC; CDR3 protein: CASSDQGQINEQFF
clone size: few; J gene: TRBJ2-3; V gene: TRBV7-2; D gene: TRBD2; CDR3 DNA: TGTGCCAGCAGCTGGGGGGGGGGTGGCGATACGCAGTATTTT; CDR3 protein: CASSWGGGGDTQYF
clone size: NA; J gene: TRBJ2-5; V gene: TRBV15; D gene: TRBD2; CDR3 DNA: TGTGCCACCAGCAGAGCCCCCCGGGGGGGCCAGGAGACCCAGTACTTC; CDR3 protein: CATSRAPRGGQETQYF
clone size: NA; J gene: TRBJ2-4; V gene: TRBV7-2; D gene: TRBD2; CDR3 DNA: TGTGCCAGCAGTTCGGGACTAGCGACAAAAAACATTCAGTACTTC; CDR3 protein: CASSSGLATKNIQYF
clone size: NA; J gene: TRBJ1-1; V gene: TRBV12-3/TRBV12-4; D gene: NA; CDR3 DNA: TGTGCCAGCCAGGTGAACACTGAAGCTTTCTTT; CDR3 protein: CASQVNTEAFF
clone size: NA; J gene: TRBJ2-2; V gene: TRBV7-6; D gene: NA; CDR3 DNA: TGTGCCAGCAGCTTACTTAGGGCTGGTACCGGGGAGCTGTTTTTT; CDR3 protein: CASSLLRAGTGELFF
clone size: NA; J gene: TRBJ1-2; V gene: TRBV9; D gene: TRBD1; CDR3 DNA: TGTGCCAGCAGCGCGACAGGGCAACTTAACTATGGCTACACCTTC; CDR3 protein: CASSATGQLNYGYTF
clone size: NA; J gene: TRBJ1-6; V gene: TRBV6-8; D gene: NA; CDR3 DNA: TGTGCCAGCAGTTTCGTATGGCTTAATTCACCCCTCCACTTT; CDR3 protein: CASSFVWLNSPLHF
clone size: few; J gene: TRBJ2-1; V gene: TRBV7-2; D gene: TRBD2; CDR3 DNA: TGTGCCAGCAGCCCAAGCGGGAGGGCCTCCCATGAGCAGTTCTTC; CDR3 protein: CASSPSGRASHEQFF
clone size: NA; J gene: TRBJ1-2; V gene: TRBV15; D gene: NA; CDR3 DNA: TGTGCCACCAGCAGAGACGGGGCCCGCACCTTC; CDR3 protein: CATSRDGARTF
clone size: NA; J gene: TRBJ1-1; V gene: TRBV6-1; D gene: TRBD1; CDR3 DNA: TGTGCCAGCAGTATGCGGACAGGGGGAAGCGCTACCAGGGTGAACACTGAAGCTTTCTTT; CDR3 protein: CASSMRTGGSATRVNTEAFF
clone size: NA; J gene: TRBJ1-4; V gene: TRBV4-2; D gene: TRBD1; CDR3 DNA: TGTGCCAGCAGCCAAGATCTGTGGGACAGGGAAGAACTGTTTTTT; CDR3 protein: CASSQDLWDREELFF
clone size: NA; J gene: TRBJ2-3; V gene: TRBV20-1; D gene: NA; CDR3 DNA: TGCAGTGCCGAGACCGGGCAGACTAGCACAGATACGCAGTATTTT; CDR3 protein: CSAETGQTSTDTQYF
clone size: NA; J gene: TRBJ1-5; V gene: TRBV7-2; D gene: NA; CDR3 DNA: TGTGCCAGCACATCACACATACAGGTATCAGATCAGCCCCAGCATTTT; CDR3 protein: CASTSHIQVSDQPQHF
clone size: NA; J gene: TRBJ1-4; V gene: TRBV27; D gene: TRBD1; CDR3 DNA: TGTGCCAGCAGTTTGGGGGGGACAGGGGAAAAACTGTTTTTT; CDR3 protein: CASSLGGTGEKLFF
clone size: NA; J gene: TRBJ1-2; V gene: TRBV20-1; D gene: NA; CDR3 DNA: TGCAGTGCTAGAAGGGCTCCCAACTATGGCTACACCTTC; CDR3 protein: CSARRAPNYGYTF
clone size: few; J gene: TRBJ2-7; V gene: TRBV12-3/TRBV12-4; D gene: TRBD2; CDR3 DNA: TGTGCCAGCAGTTATCTAGCGGGCTCCCTTTACGAGCAGTACTTC; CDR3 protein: CASSYLAGSLYEQYF
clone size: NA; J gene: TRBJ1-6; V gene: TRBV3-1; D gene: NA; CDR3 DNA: TGTGCCAGCAGCCAAGACTGGGGCAGCAATTCACCCCTCCACTTT; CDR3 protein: CASSQDWGSNSPLHF
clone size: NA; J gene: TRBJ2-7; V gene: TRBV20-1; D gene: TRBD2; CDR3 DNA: TGCAGTGCGCCTAGGACTAGCGGTAACGAGCAGTACTTC; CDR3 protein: CSAPRTSGNEQYF
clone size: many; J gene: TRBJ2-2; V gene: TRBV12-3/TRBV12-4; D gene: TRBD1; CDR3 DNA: TGTGCCAGCAGCTTAGCAGGGGGCGACACCGGGGAGCTGTTTTTT; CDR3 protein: CASSLAGGDTGELFF
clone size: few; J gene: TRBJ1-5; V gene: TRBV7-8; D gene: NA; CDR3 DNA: TGTGCCAGCAGCTTAGTGTGGAGTTTGGGCAATCAGCCCCAGCATTTT; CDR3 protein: CASSLVWSLGNQPQHF
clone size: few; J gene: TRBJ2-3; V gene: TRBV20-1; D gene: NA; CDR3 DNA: TGCAGTGCTAACCCACGGAACCCCAGCACAGATACGCAGTATTTT; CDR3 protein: CSANPRNPSTDTQYF
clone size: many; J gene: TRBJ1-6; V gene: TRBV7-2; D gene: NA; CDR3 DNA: TGTGCCAGCAGCTTAGGGCCGGGTTCACCCCTCCACTTT; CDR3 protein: CASSLGPGSPLHF
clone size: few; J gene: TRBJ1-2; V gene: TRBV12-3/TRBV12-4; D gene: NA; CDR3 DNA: TGTGCCAGCAGTTACCTCGTGCGTGGCTACACCTTC; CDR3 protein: CASSYLVRGYTF
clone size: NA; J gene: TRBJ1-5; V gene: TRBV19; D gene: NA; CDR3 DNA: TGTGCCAGTAGTTGGTCCAGGGGTGACAATCAGCCCCAGCATTTT; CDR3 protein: CASSWSRGDNQPQHF
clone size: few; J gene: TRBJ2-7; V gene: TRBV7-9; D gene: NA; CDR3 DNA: TGTGCCAGCAGCACCCGGGACACGACCTACGAGCAGTACTTC; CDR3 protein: CASSTRDTTYEQYF
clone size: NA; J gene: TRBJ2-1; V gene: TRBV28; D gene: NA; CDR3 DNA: TGTGCCAGCAGTTCTCCCGGGCGGTACAATGAGCAGTTCTTC; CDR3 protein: CASSSPGRYNEQFF
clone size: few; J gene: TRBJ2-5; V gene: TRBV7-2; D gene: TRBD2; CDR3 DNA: TGTGCCAGCACCCGGGGGGGGGTAGAGACCCAGTACTTC; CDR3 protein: CASTRGGVETQYF
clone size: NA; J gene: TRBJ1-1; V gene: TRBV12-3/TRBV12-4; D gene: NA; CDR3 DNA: TGTGCCAGCAGTCCTCGGATTCTTAGCACTGAAGCTTTCTTT; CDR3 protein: CASSPRILSTEAFF
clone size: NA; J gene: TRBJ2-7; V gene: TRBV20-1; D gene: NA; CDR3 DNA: TGCAGTGCTACCCCTAGGCAGGGAACCTACGAGCAGTACTTC; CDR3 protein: CSATPRQGTYEQYF
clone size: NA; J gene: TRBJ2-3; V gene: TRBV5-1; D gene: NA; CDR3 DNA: TGCGCCAGCAGCTTGAGGATGGGGGATACGCAGTATTTT; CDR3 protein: CASSLRMGDTQYF
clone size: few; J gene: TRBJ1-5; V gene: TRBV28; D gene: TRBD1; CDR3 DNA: TGTGCCAGTCAGCAGGGGGTCACTAATCAGCCCCAGCATTTT; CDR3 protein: CASQQGVTNQPQHF
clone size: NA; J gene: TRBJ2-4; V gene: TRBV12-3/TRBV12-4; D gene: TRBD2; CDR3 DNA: TGTGCCAGCAGGACTAGCGGAGCCAAAAACATTCAGTACTTC; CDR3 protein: CASRTSGAKNIQYF
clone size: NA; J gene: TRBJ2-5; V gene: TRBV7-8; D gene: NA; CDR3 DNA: TGTGCCAGCAGCTCCCCCCAAAAAAAAAAGACCCAGTACTTC; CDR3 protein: CASSSPQKKKTQYF
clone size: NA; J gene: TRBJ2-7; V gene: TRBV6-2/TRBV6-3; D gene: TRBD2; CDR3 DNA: TGTGCCAGCAGACGATCCTCCCCGGGGGGGGCCTACGAGCAGTACTTC; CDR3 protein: CASRRSSPGGAYEQYF
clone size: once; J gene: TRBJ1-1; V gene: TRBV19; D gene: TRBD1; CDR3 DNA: TGTGCCAGTAGTAGCGATTGGACAGGCGTGAAATTGCCCAACACTGAAGCTTTCTTT; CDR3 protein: CASSSDWTGVKLPNTEAFF
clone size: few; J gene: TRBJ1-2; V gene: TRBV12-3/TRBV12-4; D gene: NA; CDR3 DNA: TGTGCCAGCAGTGCCAGGGGAGGCAGGCCCGCTGGTGGCTACACCTTC; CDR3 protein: CASSARGGRPAGGYTF
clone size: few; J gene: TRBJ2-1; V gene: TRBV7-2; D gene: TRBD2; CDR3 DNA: TGTGCCAGCAGCCTCCGGGACTACAGCAATGAGCAGTTCTTC; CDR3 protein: CASSLRDYSNEQFF
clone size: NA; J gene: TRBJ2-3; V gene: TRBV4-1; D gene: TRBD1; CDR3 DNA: TGCGCCAGCAGCCAAGCCTTGGACAGGGCAGCAGGGTATTTT; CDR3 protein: CASSQALDRAAGYF
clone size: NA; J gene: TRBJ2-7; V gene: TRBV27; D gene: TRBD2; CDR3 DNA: TGTGCCAGCAGTTTATGGGCCCCCCGACTAGCGGGGGGACCGCCCTACGAGCAGTACTTC; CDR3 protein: CASSLWAPRLAGGPPYEQYF
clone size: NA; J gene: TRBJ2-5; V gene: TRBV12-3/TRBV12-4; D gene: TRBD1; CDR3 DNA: TGTGCCAGCAGTTTAGCGGACAGGGAAGGGACCCAGTACTTC; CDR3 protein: CASSLADREGTQYF
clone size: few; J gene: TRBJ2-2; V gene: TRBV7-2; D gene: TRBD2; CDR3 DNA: TGTGCCAGCAGCTGGAAGACTCTAGCGGGGGCGAACACCGGGGAGCTGTTTTTT; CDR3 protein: CASSWKTLAGANTGELFF
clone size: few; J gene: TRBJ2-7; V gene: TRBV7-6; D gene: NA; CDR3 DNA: TGTGCCAGCAGCCCAGGTCGGGGCCGAGGAACCTACGAGCAGTACTTC; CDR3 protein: CASSPGRGRGTYEQYF
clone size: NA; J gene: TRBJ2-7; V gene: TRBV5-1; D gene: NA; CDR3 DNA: TGCGCCAGCAGCTTGGGGTCCCTAGGATCTGGAGGGGAGCAGTACTTC; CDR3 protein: CASSLGSLGSGGEQYF
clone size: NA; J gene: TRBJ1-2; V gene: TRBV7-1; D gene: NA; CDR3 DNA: TGTGCCAGCAGCACACAGGAGAGGGGTCCGAATGGCTACACCTTC; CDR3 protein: CASSTQERGPNGYTF
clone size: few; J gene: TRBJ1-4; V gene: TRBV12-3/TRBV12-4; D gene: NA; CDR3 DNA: TGTGCCAGCAGATCGACAGACACGACCTGGGCTAATGAAAAACTGTTTTTT; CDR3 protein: CASRSTDTTWANEKLFF
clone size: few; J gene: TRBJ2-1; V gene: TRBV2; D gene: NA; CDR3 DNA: TGTGCCAGCAGATCAGACAGCGCCTACAATGAGCAGTTCTTC; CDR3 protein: CASRSDSAYNEQFF
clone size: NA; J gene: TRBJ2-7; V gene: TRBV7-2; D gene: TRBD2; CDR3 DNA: TGTGCCAGCAACGTACTAGCGGGGGCCTACGAGCAGTACTTC; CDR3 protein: CASNVLAGAYEQYF
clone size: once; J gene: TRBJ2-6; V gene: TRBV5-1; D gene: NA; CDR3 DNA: TGCGCCAGCAGCTTGGCGAGAGATTCTGGGGCCAACGTCCTGACTTTC; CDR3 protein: CASSLARDSGANVLTF
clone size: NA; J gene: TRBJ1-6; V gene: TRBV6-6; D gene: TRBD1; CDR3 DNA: TGTGCCAGCAGTGGGCAACTAACAGGGGCCGCCTATAATTCACCCCTCCACTTT; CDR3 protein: CASSGQLTGAAYNSPLHF
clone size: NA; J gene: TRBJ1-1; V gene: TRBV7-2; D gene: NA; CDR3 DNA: TGTGCCAGCAGCGGGTGGAGGCAGGGGGAAGCTTTCTTT; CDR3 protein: CASSGWRQGEAFF
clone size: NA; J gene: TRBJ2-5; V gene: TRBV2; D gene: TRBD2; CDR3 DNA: TGTGCCAGCAGTGAACCTGGCGGGGGGGGAGAGACCCAGTACTTC; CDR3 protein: CASSEPGGGGETQYF
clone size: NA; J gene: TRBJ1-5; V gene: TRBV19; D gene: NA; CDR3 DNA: TGTGCCAGTAGTATACCCAGCCTGGTAAGCAATCAGCCCCAGCATTTT; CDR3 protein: CASSIPSLVSNQPQHF
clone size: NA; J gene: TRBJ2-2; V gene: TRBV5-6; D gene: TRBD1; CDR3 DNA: TGTGCCAGCAGCAGAACCGGGACAGGGAACACCGGGGAGCTGTTTTTT; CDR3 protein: CASSRTGTGNTGELFF
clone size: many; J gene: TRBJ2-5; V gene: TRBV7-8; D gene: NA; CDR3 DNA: TGTGCCAGCAGCTTAGTGTGGGAGACCCAGTACTTC; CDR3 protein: CASSLVWETQYF
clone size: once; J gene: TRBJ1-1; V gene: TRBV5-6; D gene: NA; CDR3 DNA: TGTGCCAGCAGCGGGGTGGCGGGCGCCACTGAAGCTTTCTTT; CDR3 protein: CASSGVAGATEAFF
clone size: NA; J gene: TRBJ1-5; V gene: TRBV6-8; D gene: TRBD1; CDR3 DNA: TGTGCCAGCAGTAAGGGACAGGGGATAGGTCAGCCCCAGCATTTT; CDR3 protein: CASSKGQGIGQPQHF
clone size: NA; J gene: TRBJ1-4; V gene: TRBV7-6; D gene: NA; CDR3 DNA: TGTGCCAGCAGCTTTAGTCCTAATGAAAAACTGTTTTTT; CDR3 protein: CASSFSPNEKLFF
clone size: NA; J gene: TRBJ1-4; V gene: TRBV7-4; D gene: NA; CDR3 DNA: TGTGCCAGCAGCTTATCCGTGCAGACAAATGAAAAACTGTTTTTT; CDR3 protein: CASSLSVQTNEKLFF